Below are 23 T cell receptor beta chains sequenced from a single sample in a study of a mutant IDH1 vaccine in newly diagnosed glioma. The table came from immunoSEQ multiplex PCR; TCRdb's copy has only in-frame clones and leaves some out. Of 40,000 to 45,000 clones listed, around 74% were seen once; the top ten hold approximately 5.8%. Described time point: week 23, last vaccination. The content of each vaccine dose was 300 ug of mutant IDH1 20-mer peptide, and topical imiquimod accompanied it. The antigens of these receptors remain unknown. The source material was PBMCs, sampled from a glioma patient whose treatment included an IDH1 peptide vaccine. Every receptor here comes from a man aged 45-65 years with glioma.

CDR3 sequence (DNA): TGCAGCGTTGGGGCCTCCTACACTGAAGCTTTCTTT. Translation gives CSVGASYTEAFF. This chain links TRBV29-1 with TRBJ1-1; D is uncertain. This CDR3 has 12 amino acids. V lost 4 bases, J lost 3 bases, and 9 bases lay in between. Germline loops: CDR1 SQVTM, CDR2 ANQGSEA.

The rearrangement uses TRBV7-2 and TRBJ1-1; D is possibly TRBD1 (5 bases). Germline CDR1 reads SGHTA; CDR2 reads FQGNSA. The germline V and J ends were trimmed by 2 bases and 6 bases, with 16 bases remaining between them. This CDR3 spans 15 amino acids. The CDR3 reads CASSLRLNMGAEAFF. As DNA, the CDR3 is TGTGCCAGCAGCTTACGACTAAATATGGGGGCTGAAGCTTTCTTT.

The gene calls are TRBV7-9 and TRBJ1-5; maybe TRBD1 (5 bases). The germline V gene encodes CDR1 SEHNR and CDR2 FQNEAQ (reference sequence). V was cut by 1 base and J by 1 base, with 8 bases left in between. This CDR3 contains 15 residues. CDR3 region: CASSLGGTSNQPQHF. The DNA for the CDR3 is TGTGCCAGCAGCTTAGGGGGGACCAGCAATCAGCCCCAGCATTTT.

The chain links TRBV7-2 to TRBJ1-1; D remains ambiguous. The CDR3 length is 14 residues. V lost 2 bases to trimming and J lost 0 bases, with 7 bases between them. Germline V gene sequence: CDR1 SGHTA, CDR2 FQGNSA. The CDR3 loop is CASSLHELNTEAFF. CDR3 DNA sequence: TGTGCCAGCAGCTTACATGAGTTGAACACTGAAGCTTTCTTT.

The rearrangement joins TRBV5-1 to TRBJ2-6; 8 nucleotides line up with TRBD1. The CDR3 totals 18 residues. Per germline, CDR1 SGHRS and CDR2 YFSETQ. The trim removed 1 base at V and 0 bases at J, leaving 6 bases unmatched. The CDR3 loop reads CASSLQGAGLSGANVLTF. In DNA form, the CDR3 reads TGCGCCAGCAGCTTGCAGGGGGCAGGCCTCTCTGGGGCCAACGTCCTGACTTTC.

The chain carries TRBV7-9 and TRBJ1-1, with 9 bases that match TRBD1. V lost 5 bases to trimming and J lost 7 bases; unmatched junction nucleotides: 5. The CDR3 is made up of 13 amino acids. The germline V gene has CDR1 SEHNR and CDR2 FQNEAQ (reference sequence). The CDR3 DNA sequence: TGTGCCAGCAGCCCGGGACAGGGCGGTGAAGCTTTCTTT. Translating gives CASSPGQGGEAFF.

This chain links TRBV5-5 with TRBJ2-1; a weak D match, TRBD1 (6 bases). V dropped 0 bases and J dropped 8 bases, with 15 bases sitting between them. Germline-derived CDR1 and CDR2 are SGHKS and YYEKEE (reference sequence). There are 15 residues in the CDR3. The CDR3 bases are TGTGCCAGCAGCTTGGTTGGGGGCAAGTATTATGAGCAGTTCTTC. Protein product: CASSLVGGKYYEQFF.

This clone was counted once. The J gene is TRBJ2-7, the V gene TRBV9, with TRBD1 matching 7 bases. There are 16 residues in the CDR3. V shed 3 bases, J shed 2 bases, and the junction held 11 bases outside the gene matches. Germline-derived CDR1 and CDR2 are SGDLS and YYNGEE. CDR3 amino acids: CASSARSSGQTYEQYF. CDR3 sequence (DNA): TGTGCCAGCAGCGCACGGAGCTCGGGACAGACCTACGAGCAGTACTTC.

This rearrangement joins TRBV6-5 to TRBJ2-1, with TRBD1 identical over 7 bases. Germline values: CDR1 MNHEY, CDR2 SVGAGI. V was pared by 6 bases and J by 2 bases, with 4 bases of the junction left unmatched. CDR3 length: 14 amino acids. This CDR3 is CASRQDRAYNEQFF. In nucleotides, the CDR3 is TGTGCCAGCAGACAAGACAGGGCCTACAATGAGCAGTTCTTC.

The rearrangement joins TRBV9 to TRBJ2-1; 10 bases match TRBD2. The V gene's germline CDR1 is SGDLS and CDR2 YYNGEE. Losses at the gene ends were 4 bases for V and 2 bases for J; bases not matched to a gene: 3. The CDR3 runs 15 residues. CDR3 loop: CASSFSGGPYNEQFF. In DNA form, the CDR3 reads TGTGCCAGCAGCTTTAGCGGGGGGCCCTACAATGAGCAGTTCTTC.

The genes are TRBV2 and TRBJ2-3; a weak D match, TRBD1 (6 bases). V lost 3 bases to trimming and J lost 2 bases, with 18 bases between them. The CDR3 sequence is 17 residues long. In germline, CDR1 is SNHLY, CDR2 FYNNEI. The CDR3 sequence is CASSDGSGTPATDTQYF. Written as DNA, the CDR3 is TGTGCCAGCAGTGACGGGTCGGGGACACCCGCCACAGATACGCAGTATTTT.

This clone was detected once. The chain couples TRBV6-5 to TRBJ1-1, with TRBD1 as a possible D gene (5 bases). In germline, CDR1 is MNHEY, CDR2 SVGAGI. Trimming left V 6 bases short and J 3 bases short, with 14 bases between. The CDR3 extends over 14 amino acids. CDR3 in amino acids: CASRFLLGDTEAFF. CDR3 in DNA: TGTGCCAGCAGATTCCTACTAGGGGACACTGAAGCTTTCTTT.

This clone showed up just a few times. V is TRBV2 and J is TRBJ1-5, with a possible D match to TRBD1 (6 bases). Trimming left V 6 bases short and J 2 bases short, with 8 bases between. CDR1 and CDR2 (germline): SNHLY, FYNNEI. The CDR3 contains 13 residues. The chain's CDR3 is CASSRGGNQPQHF. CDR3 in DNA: TGTGCCAGCAGCAGGGGTGGCAATCAGCCCCAGCATTTT.

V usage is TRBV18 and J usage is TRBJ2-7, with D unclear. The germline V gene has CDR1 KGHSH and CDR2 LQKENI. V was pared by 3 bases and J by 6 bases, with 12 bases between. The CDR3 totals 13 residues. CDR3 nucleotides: TGTGCCAGCTCACCGCGTAACCCTGGCGAGCAGTACTTC. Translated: CASSPRNPGEQYF.

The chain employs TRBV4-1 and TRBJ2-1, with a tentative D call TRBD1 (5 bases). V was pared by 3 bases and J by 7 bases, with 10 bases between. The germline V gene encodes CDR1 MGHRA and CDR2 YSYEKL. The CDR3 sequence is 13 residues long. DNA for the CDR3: TGCGCCAGCAGCCACCCAGGGTCGAATGAGCAGTTCTTC. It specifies CASSHPGSNEQFF.

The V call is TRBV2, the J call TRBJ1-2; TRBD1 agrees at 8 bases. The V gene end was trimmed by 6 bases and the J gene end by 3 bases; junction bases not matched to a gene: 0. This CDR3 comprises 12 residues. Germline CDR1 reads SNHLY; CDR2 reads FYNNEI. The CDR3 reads CASRTGDYGYTF. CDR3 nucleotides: TGTGCCAGCAGGACAGGGGACTATGGCTACACCTTC.

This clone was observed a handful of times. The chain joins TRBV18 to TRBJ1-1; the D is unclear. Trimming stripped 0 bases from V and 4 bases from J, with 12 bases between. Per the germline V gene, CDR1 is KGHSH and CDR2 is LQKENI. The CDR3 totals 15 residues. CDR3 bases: TGTGCCAGCTCACCACCGCGGGGATATGGCACTGAAGCTTTCTTT. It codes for CASSPPRGYGTEAFF.

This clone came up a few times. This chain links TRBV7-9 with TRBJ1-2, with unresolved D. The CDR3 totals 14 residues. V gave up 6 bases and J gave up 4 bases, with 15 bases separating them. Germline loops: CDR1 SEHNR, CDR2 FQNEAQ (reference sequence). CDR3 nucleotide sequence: TGTGCCAGCAGTTCAGCGCTAGATTTCTATGGCTACACCTTC. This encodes CASSSALDFYGYTF.

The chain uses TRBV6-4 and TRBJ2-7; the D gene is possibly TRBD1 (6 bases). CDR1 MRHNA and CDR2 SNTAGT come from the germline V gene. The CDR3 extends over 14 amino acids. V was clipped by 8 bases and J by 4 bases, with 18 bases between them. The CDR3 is CASEWGRGEYEQYF. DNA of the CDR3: TGTGCCAGCGAGTGGGGCAGGGGCGAATACGAGCAGTACTTC.

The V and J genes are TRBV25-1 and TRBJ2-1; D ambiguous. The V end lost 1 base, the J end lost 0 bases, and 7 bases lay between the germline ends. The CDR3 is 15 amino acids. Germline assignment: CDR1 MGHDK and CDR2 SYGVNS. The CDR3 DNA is TGTGCCAGCAGTGAATTGTCCAGCTCCTACAATGAGCAGTTCTTC. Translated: CASSELSSSYNEQFF. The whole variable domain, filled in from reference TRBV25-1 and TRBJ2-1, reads EADIYQTPRYLVIGTGKKITLECSQTMGHDKMYWYQQDPGMELHLIHYSYGVNSTEKGDLSSESTVSRIRTEHFPLTLESARPSHTSQYLCASSELSSSYNEQFFGPGTRLTVL.

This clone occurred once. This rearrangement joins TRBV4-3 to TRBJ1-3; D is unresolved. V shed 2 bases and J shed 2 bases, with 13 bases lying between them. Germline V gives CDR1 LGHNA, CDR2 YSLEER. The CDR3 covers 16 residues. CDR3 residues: CASSQYSGSAGNTIYF. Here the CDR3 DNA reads TGCGCCAGCAGCCAATATTCCGGATCGGCTGGAAACACCATATATTTT.

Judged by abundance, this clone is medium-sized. CDR3 amino acids: CASSPLRGTGNTEAFF. Here the CDR3 DNA reads TGTGCCAGCAGCCCCCTGAGGGGCACGGGGAACACTGAAGCTTTCTTT. This chain connects TRBV7-9 to TRBJ1-1; perhaps TRBD1 as D (5 bases). Germline values: CDR1 SEHNR, CDR2 FQNEAQ (reference sequence). The CDR3 extends over 16 amino acids. Between the trimmed V and J ends, which lost 5 bases and 1 base, there was a span of 17 bases.

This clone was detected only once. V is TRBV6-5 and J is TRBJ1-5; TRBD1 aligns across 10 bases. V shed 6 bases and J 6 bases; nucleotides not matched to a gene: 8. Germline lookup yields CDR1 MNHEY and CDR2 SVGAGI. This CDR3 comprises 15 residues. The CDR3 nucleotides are TGTGCCAGCAGACCCGACAGGGGGCGCGGTCAGCCCCAGCATTTT. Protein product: CASRPDRGRGQPQHF.